The rows below give T cell receptor beta chains drawn from one sample of a study of neurological immune-mediated disorders. TCRdb re-called the 5' RACE reads through MiXCR, storing one row per CDR3 protein. Among fewer than 35,000 distinct CDR3 sequences listed, approximately 4.5% were seen once. The sample consisted of PBMCs. All receptors derive from a man in his late teens or twenties in good health. Each CDR3 is given with its conserved first and last residue. A D gene is named only where the DNA matches it firmly. The size entry is marked missing in some rows and otherwise reads once, few, many or a size class.

TRBD2,TRBJ2-3,many,TRBV9,TGTGCCAGCAGCTTTCGCCCTAGCGGGGGGGCGGCAGATACGCAGTATTTT,CASSFRPSGGAADTQYF
.,TRBJ1-3,many,TRBV30,TGTGCCTGGAGTGTGGTGACAGGAAACACCATATATTTT,CAWSVVTGNTIYF
.,TRBJ2-7,many,TRBV5-6,TGTGCCAGCAGCTTGGAAGACAGCTCGAGCTCCTACGAGCAGTACTTC,CASSLEDSSSSYEQYF
.,TRBJ2-7,many,TRBV5-5,TGTGCCAGCAGCTTGGATGGGAGTAGCTCCTACGAGCAGTACTTC,CASSLDGSSSYEQYF
.,TRBJ2-5,few,TRBV6-5,TGTGCCAGCAGCCACGGCGAAGAGACCCAGTACTTC,CASSHGEETQYF
.,TRBJ1-2,many,TRBV7-2,TGTGCCAGCAGCCTCGACAGGCACTCCTATGGCTACACCTTC,CASSLDRHSYGYTF
TRBD1,TRBJ1-1,many,TRBV5-1,TGCGCCAGCAGCTATTCCTCGGGACAGCTCACTGAAGCTTTCTTT,CASSYSSGQLTEAFF
.,TRBJ1-5,many,TRBV6-1,TGTGCCAGCAACCCCGCTGGCAGACGAAATCAGCCCCAGCATTTT,CASNPAGRRNQPQHF
.,TRBJ1-2,many,TRBV20-1,TGCAGTGCTTCAGGGTTGGACTATGGCTACACCTTC,CSASGLDYGYTF
.,TRBJ1-2,many,TRBV28,TGTGCCAGCAGTTTCCCCCGGAGAGAAGTAAACTATGGCTACACCTTC,CASSFPRREVNYGYTF
TRBD2,TRBJ2-3,.,TRBV7-8,TGTGCCAGCAGCTTACGCGGTTCTAGCGGGGAGCTAAGCACAGATACGCAGTATTTT,CASSLRGSSGELSTDTQYF
TRBD1,TRBJ1-2,many,TRBV7-2,TGTGCCAGCAGCTTAGGCTTGGGACAGGGGGCTATTGGCTACACCTTC,CASSLGLGQGAIGYTF
TRBD1,TRBJ1-2,many,TRBV5-1,TGCGCCAGCAGCTTCGCTCCGGGGGACAGGGGACATGGCTACACCTTC,CASSFAPGDRGHGYTF
.,TRBJ2-3,many,TRBV5-8,TGTGCCAGCAGCTTGGAGTCAGATACGCAGTATTTT,CASSLESDTQYF
.,TRBJ1-1,many,TRBV5-1,TGCGCCAGCAGCTTTGACGACGGCAACACTGAAGCTTTCTTT,CASSFDDGNTEAFF
TRBD1,TRBJ1-1,many,TRBV7-9,TGTGCCAGCAGCTTAACAGGGGGAGAAACTGAAGCTTTCTTT,CASSLTGGETEAFF
TRBD1,TRBJ1-1,many,TRBV5-1,TGCGCCAGCAGCTTGGAGGGACAGGGATATACTGAAGCTTTCTTT,CASSLEGQGYTEAFF
.,TRBJ2-3,many,TRBV20-1,TGCAGTGCTGGACCTCATGCCTATGATACGCAGTATTTT,CSAGPHAYDTQYF
TRBD1,TRBJ2-3,.,TRBV19,TGTGCCAGCGGGACAGGGGGGCAGCCCCAGTATTTT,CASGTGGQPQYF
.,TRBJ2-5,many,TRBV20-1,TGCAGTGCTCCGATACTAGTTGGGCCCGAGACCCAGTACTTC,CSAPILVGPETQYF
.,TRBJ2-1,many,TRBV20-1,TGCAGTGCTAGACTCCCGTCCAAGGACAATGAGCAGTTCTTC,CSARLPSKDNEQFF
.,TRBJ1-1,many,TRBV20-1,TGCAGTGCCAAAAGCCACAGGGAAATTGGGACTGAAGCTTTCTTT,CSAKSHREIGTEAFF
.,TRBJ1-4,many,TRBV20-1,TGCAGTGCCCTCAGATCGGGTTTCGAAAAACTGTTTTTT,CSALRSGFEKLFF
TRBD1,TRBJ1-6,many,TRBV5-1,TGCGCCAGCAGCCAGGGACAGACTAATTCACCCCTCCACTTT,CASSQGQTNSPLHF
.,TRBJ2-1,many,TRBV6-5,TGTGCCAGCAGTTACTCGCCCCATGAGCAGTTCTTC,CASSYSPHEQFF
.,TRBJ1-5,many,TRBV10-2,TGCGCCAGCAGTGAGTCGTGGGGGTATCAGCCCCAGCATTTT,CASSESWGYQPQHF
TRBD2,TRBJ2-1,medium-sized,TRBV7-7,TGTGCTAGCAGCTCTACAGCGGGGGGGGTGTATGAGCAGTTCTTC,CASSSTAGGVYEQFF
.,TRBJ1-5,many,TRBV12-3/TRBV12-4,TGTGCCAGCAGTTTAGATAGCGGGGAAGGAGGTCAGCCCCAGCATTTT,CASSLDSGEGGQPQHF
.,TRBJ2-1,many,TRBV20-1,TGCAGTGCTAGAGACGGCGTTCGGGGGACCAATGAGCAGTTCTTC,CSARDGVRGTNEQFF
TRBD1,TRBJ2-1,.,TRBV6-1,TGTGCCAGCAGGGACAGGGGGCTGGATGAGCAGTTCTTC,CASRDRGLDEQFF
.,TRBJ1-2,many,TRBV7-9,TGTGCCAGCAGCTTAGCGCCAAATGGCTACACCTTC,CASSLAPNGYTF
TRBD1,TRBJ1-1,many,TRBV2,TGTGCCAGCAGGGAACAGGGGGGCTTGAAAGCTTTCTTT,CASREQGGLKAFF
.,TRBJ1-6,many,TRBV29-1,TGCAGCGTTGGCTGGGGAGAAAATTCACCCCTCCACTTT,CSVGWGENSPLHF
.,TRBJ1-1,.,TRBV5-1,TGCGCCAGCAGCTTAGGCCTCCGGAGGTACACTGAAGCTTTCTTT,CASSLGLRRYTEAFF
TRBD2,TRBJ2-3,many,TRBV20-1,TGCAGTGCTAGAGATATGGCGGGGGAAGATACGCAGTATTTT,CSARDMAGEDTQYF
.,TRBJ2-7,many,TRBV20-1,TGCAGTGCTAGAGTTACGGTCTCCTACGAGCAGTACTTC,CSARVTVSYEQYF
.,TRBJ1-1,many,TRBV6-1,TGTGCCAGCGGGTGGACCCCAAACACTGAAGCTTTCTTT,CASGWTPNTEAFF
.,TRBJ2-4,many,TRBV29-1,TGCAGCGTTGAAGAACCGCCCGCGGGGAGAGTTGGAAACATTCAGTACTTC,CSVEEPPAGRVGNIQYF
.,TRBJ2-1,many,TRBV5-1,TGCGCCAGCAGCTTCCCGAGCTCCTACAATGAGCAGTTCTTC,CASSFPSSYNEQFF
.,TRBJ1-2,many,TRBV5-1,TGCGCCAGCAGCCCGGATGGTTCAGGACCCTTTTATGGCTACACCTTC,CASSPDGSGPFYGYTF
.,TRBJ2-5,many,TRBV5-1,TGCGCCAGCAGCTCTGCCCGAGGCCAAGAGACCCAGTACTTC,CASSSARGQETQYF
.,TRBJ2-5,many,TRBV20-1,TGCAGTGCTAGCCCACTAAGCCAAGAGACCCAGTACTTC,CSASPLSQETQYF
.,TRBJ1-2,many,TRBV4-1,TGCGCCAGCAGCCAAGATGCCGCGGGGGGGGAAGATGGCTACACCTTC,CASSQDAAGGEDGYTF